Given below is one TCR beta chain in context. The method was immunoSEQ multiplex PCR; TCRdb's version includes in-frame clones alone and lacks a portion of them. The sample holds some 120,000 clones, about 95% seen once. With 4 bases removed from V and 7 bases from J, the gap between germline ends came to 20 bases. CDR1 is SGHRS, CDR2 YFSETQ, per germline. The CDR3 covers 15 residues. The data originate from a study of control samples from healthy donors and cancer patients. The V call is TRBV5-1, the J call TRBJ1-2, with D possibly TRBD1 on 5 matching bases. This TCR was sampled from a man aged 30 to 39 in good health. Input material: blood. CDR3 DNA sequence: TGCGCCAGCAGCGTCCATTCGATCGGGGACCCTGGCTACACCTTC. Translating gives CASSVHSIGDPGYTF.